The 21 T cell receptor beta chains reported below all come from one sample, sequenced in a study of blood T cell repertoires in COVID-19. The data were produced by immunoSEQ multiplex PCR, yet TCRdb's version contains in-frame clones alone and is incomplete. The table lists about 160,000 clones, around 81% of them singletons, with 10% to 15% in the top ten. Material: peripheral blood. The receptors stem from a man in his 70s who had recovered from COVID-19.

On this clone itself: Other nucleotide sequences from this sample produce the same CDR3. This chain connects TRBV5-1 to TRBJ1-4, with D uncertain. The length of the CDR3 is 14 residues. CDR1 and CDR2 (germline): SGHRS, YFSETQ. The V gene lost 0 bases and the J gene lost 2 bases, with 5 bases spanning the gap. CDR3: CASSLAGTNEKLFF. Here the CDR3 DNA reads TGCGCCAGCAGCTTGGCGGGTACTAATGAAAAACTGTTTTTT.

This chain connects TRBV27 to TRBJ2-3, with a tentative D call TRBD2 (6 bases). Looked up from germline, CDR1 is MNHEY and CDR2 is SMNVEV (reference sequence). Trimming took off 3 bases at V and 3 bases at J, with 10 bases between the two ends. There are 14 residues in the CDR3. The CDR3 reads CASSLGRRTDTQYF. In DNA, the CDR3 is TGTGCCAGCAGTTTGGGGAGGCGGACAGATACGCAGTATTTT.

Regarding this clone: Relative to the germline gene, one junction end is altered; a read error may explain this. The V and J genes are TRBV10-3 and TRBJ1-1, with 7 nucleotides matching TRBD1. The CDR3 runs to 15 residues. The germline V gene has CDR1 ENHRY and CDR2 SYGVKD. This CDR3 reads CAISDPTGMKTEAFF. DNA for the CDR3: TGTGCCATCAGTGACCCGACAGGGATGAAGACTGAAGCTTTCTTT.

V and J are TRBV5-1 and TRBJ1-2, with a tentative D call TRBD1 (6 bases). Germline CDR1 is SGHRS and CDR2 is YFSETQ. The CDR3 extends over 13 amino acids. V lost 4 bases to trimming and J lost 8 bases, with 15 bases between them. The CDR3 is CASSEQGTGGYTF. Here the CDR3 DNA reads TGCGCCAGCAGCGAACAGGGAACGGGGGGCTACACCTTC.

The rearrangement joins TRBV11-2 to TRBJ2-3; D ambiguous. The CDR3 spans 11 residues. Germline V gives CDR1 SGHAT, CDR2 FQNNGV. The ends were cut back, 4 bases at V and 10 bases at J, with 9 bases in the middle. The CDR3 reads CASSSHLAQYF. Here the CDR3 DNA reads TGTGCCAGCAGCTCACATCTTGCGCAGTATTTT.

V usage is TRBV6-2 or TRBV6-3 and J usage is TRBJ1-5; D remains ambiguous. Per the germline V gene, CDR1 is MNHEY and CDR2 is SVGEGT. The CDR3 is 13 residues long. V lost 3 bases to trimming and J lost 0 bases, with 3 bases between them. The CDR3 loop is CASSYYSNQPQHF. The CDR3 coding sequence is TGTGCCAGCAGTTATTATAGCAATCAGCCCCAGCATTTT.

This sequence joins TRBV19 and TRBJ2-1; 8 nucleotides match TRBD2. Trimming cost V 5 bases and J 1 base; bases outside gene matches: 19. The CDR3 totals 20 residues. CDR1 is LNHDA, CDR2 SQIVND, per germline (reference sequence). CDR3 protein: CASSGLAIRGGGASYNEQFF. The CDR3 nucleotides read TGTGCCAGTAGTGGACTAGCAATTCGTGGTGGGGGAGCGTCCTACAATGAGCAGTTCTTC.

This chain connects TRBV19 to TRBJ2-5, with 9 bases aligning to TRBD2. After removal of 4 bases from V and 5 bases from J, the junction contained 8 bases not matched to a gene. CDR3 length: 15 residues. CDR1 is LNHDA and CDR2 is SQIVND in the germline V gene (reference sequence). CDR3 residues: CASSTTGTSLETQYF. The CDR3 DNA sequence: TGTGCCAGTAGTACCACCGGGACTAGCCTTGAGACCCAGTACTTC.

The gene calls are TRBV10-1 and TRBJ2-3; D may be TRBD2 (5 bases). The CDR3 extends over 13 amino acids. Germline V gives CDR1 WNHNN, CDR2 SYGVQD (reference sequence). The ends were cut back, 4 bases at V and 5 bases at J, with 10 bases in the middle. The CDR3 loop is CASSGSAVDTQYF. Here the CDR3 DNA reads TGCGCCAGCAGTGGGTCAGCGGTAGATACGCAGTATTTT.

The rearrangement uses TRBV9 and TRBJ2-2; D may be TRBD2 (7 bases). Between the trimmed V and J ends, which lost 4 bases and 3 bases, there was a span of 22 bases. CDR1 and CDR2 (germline): SGDLS, YYNGEE. The CDR3 totals 18 residues. The CDR3 region is CASSPLGGGSGDTGELFF. For the CDR3, the DNA is TGTGCCAGCAGCCCCCTTGGGGGCGGGAGTGGGGACACCGGGGAGCTGTTTTTT.

The chain has TRBV4-3 and TRBJ2-1, with 8 bases fitting TRBD2. Germline CDR1 reads LGHNA; CDR2 reads YSLEER. This CDR3 has 18 residues. With 0 bases clipped from V and 12 bases from J, the junction kept 19 bases outside the gene matches. The CDR3 DNA reads TGCGCCAGCAGCCAAGACTACAACCCTAGCGGGTCCGGTAGTCGGCAGTTCTTC. Translating gives CASSQDYNPSGSGSRQFF.

The CDR3 reads CASSTTGDYNEQFF. In DNA form, the CDR3 reads TGTGCCAGCAGCACAACGGGAGACTACAATGAGCAGTTCTTC. This chain links TRBV9 with TRBJ2-1; tentative D call: TRBD2 (6 bases). Germline CDR1 is SGDLS and CDR2 is YYNGEE. The CDR3 consists of 14 residues. V dropped 4 bases and J dropped 3 bases, with 11 bases sitting between them.

The chain carries TRBV15 and TRBJ1-2; possibly TRBD1 for D (5 bases). The germline V and J ends were trimmed by 2 bases and 4 bases, with 14 bases remaining between them. This CDR3 has 15 residues. The germline CDR1 and CDR2 sequences are LNHNV and YYDKDF (reference sequence). The DNA for the CDR3 is TGTGCCACCAGCAGAAGGCCAGGGCAGTCCTATGGCTACACCTTC. It encodes CATSRRPGQSYGYTF. The full variable domain, its missing parts supplied by reference TRBV15 and TRBJ1-2, is DAMVIQNPRYQVTQFGKPVTLSCSQTLNHNVMYWYQQKSSQAPKLLFHYYDKDFNNEADTPDNFQSRRPNTSFCFLDIRSPGLGDTAMYLCATSRRPGQSYGYTFGSGTRLTVV.

The CDR3 loop is CASSLGVTSVSYEQYF. As DNA, the CDR3 is TGTGCCAGCAGCTTGGGGGTTACTAGCGTCTCCTACGAGCAGTACTTC. The V gene is TRBV7-2, the J gene TRBJ2-7; 7 bases line up with TRBD2. Germline trimming cut 3 bases from V and 0 bases from J; bases unmatched to any gene: 8. There are 16 residues in the CDR3. Germline V gives CDR1 SGHTA, CDR2 FQGNSA.

This clone was counted between two and nine times. This chain links TRBV24-1 with TRBJ2-1; D perhaps matches TRBD1 (7 bases). This CDR3 is 16 amino acids long. Germline V gene sequence: CDR1 KGHDR, CDR2 SFDVKD. Trimming pared 3 bases from V and 3 bases from J, leaving 14 bases between. This chain's CDR3 is CATSDPQGGGYNEQFF. As DNA, the CDR3 is TGTGCCACCAGTGATCCTCAGGGGGGTGGCTACAATGAGCAGTTCTTC.

V usage is TRBV9 and J usage is TRBJ2-7; D is perhaps TRBD2 (5 bases). The CDR3 extends over 14 amino acids. The germline CDR1 and CDR2 sequences are SGDLS and YYNGEE. The V and J ends lost 0 bases and 6 bases respectively, with 13 bases between them. CDR3 residues: CASSVDPGTGEQYF. CDR3 sequence (DNA): TGTGCCAGCAGCGTAGACCCGGGAACGGGCGAGCAGTACTTC. The whole variable domain, filled in from reference TRBV9 and TRBJ2-7, reads DSGVTQTPKHLITATGQRVTLRCSPRSGDLSVYWYQQSLDQGLQFLIQYYNGEERAKGNILERFSAQQFPDLHSELNLSSLELGDSALYFCASSVDPGTGEQYFGPGTRLTVT.

This clone has a handful of counts. The chain has TRBV4-3 and TRBJ1-5; possibly TRBD1 for D (5 bases). With 1 base removed from V and 5 bases from J, the gap between germline ends came to 12 bases. Germline CDR1 LGHNA, CDR2 YSLEER. The CDR3 has 15 residues. CDR3 region: CASSQVPGEDQPQHF. The CDR3 nucleotides are TGCGCCAGCAGCCAAGTGCCGGGGGAGGATCAGCCCCAGCATTTT.

The rearrangement joins TRBV5-4 to TRBJ2-1, with 12 bases matching TRBD1. The CDR3 runs to 16 residues. Per the germline V gene, CDR1 is SGHNT and CDR2 is YYREEE (reference sequence). The junction had 11 bases not matched to a gene; V was cut back by 3 bases and J by 10 bases. CDR3: CASSSAGTGGAGEQFF. In DNA form, the CDR3 reads TGTGCCAGCAGCTCGGCCGGGACAGGGGGCGCAGGGGAGCAGTTCTTC.

The chain uses TRBV9 and TRBJ2-7, with 12 positions matching TRBD1. This CDR3 contains 15 residues. Germline-derived CDR1 and CDR2 are SGDLS and YYNGEE. The V gene end was trimmed by 0 bases and the J gene end by 7 bases; junction bases not matched to a gene: 5. CDR3 residues: CASSVAGQGAGEQYF. The CDR3 region has the DNA TGTGCCAGCAGCGTAGCGGGACAGGGGGCTGGGGAGCAGTACTTC.

A few counts support this clone. This rearrangement joins TRBV18 to TRBJ2-2; TRBD2 matches 14 bases. The CDR3 is made up of 18 amino acids. The ends lost 3 bases at V and 5 bases at J; junction bases unmatched: 8. Germline-derived CDR1 and CDR2 are KGHSH and LQKENI. The CDR3 reads CASSPSGLAGVWTGELFF. The CDR3 DNA sequence: TGTGCCAGCTCACCCTCGGGACTAGCGGGAGTGTGGACCGGGGAGCTGTTTTTT.

The gene calls are TRBV3-1 (or the pseudogene TRBV3-2) and TRBJ1-1; tentative D call: TRBD1 (5 bases). CDR1 is LGHDT and CDR2 is YNNKEL in the germline V gene (reference sequence). The V end lost 1 base, the J end lost 0 bases, and 21 bases lay between the germline ends. The CDR3 runs to 19 residues. The CDR3 loop is CASSQVEGTKLIMNTEAFF. Here the CDR3 DNA reads TGTGCCAGCAGCCAAGTGGAGGGGACCAAATTAATTATGAACACTGAAGCTTTCTTT.